This T cell receptor beta chain was sequenced in a study of shared clonotypes between healthy human individuals. Study information: A donor's plate count was three for CD4 naive and three for CD4 memory; CD8 naive had two and CD8 memory one.

Template for every sorted-subset replicate PCR totaled approximately 0.2 ug DNA, some 30,000 T cell genomes. Generated by immunoSEQ multiplex PCR, the TCRdb table keeps only in-frame clones and is missing some. This table has roughly 2.4 million clones, approximately 96% appearing once. V was clipped by 4 bases and J by 6 bases, with 13 bases between them. Germline loops: CDR1 MNHNS, CDR2 SASEGT. The length of the CDR3 is 15 residues. The chain is built from TRBV6-1 and TRBJ1-6, with a possible D match to TRBD1 (5 bases). Sequencing used naive CD4+ T cells sorted from blood. The subset was: CD45RA+ positively selected. The TCR originated in a man younger than 35 in good health. The CDR3 reads CASSASGTFNSPLHF. As DNA, the CDR3 is TGTGCCAGCAGTGCCTCCGGGACCTTTAATTCACCCCTCCACTTT.